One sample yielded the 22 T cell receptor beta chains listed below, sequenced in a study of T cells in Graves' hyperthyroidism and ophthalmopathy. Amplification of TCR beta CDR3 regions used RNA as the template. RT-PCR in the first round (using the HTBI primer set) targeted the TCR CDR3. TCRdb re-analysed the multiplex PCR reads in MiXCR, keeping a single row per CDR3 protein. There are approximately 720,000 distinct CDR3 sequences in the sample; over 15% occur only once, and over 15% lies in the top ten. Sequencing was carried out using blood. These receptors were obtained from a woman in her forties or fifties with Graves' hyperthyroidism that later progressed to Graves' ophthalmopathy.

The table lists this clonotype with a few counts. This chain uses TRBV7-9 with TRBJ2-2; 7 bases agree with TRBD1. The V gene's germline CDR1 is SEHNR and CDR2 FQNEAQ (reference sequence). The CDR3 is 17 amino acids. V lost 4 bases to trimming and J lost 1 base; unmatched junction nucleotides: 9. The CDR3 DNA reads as TGTGCCAGCAGCTCCGCCCCGGGACAGCAGAACACCGGGGAGCTGTTTTTT. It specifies CASSSAPGQQNTGELFF. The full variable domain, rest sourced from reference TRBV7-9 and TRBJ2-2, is DTGVSQNPRHKITKRGQNVTFRCDPISEHNRLYWYRQTLGQGPEFLTYFQNEAQLEKSRLLSDRFSAERPKGSFSTLEIQRTEQGDSAMYLCASSSAPGQQNTGELFFGEGSRLTVL.

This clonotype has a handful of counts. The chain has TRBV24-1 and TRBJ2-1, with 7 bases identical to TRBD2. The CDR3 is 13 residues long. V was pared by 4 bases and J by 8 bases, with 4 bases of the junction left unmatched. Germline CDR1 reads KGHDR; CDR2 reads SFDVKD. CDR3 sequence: CATSEAGVDEQFF. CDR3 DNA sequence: TGTGCCACCAGTGAGGCGGGAGTCGATGAGCAGTTCTTC.

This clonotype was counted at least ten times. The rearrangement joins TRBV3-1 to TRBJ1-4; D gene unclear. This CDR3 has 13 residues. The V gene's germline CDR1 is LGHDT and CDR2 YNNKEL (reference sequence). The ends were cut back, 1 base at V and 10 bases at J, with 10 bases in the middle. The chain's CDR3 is CASSQGVTGKLFF. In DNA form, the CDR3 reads TGTGCCAGCAGCCAAGGAGTAACTGGAAAACTGTTTTTT.

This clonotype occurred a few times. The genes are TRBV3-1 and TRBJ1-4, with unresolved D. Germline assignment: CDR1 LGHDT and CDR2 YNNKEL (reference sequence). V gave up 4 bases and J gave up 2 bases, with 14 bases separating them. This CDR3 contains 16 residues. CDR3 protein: CASSPSLRATNEKLFF. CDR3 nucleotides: TGTGCCAGCAGCCCCTCCCTACGGGCGACTAATGAAAAACTGTTTTTT.

The CDR3 spells CSARPTGTGVYEQYF. CDR3 DNA sequence: TGCAGTGCTAGACCTACCGGGACAGGAGTCTACGAGCAGTACTTC. The rearrangement joins TRBV20-1 to TRBJ2-7; the match to TRBD1 covers 8 bases. The CDR3 has 15 amino acids. After removal of 2 bases from V and 3 bases from J, the junction contained 9 bases not matched to a gene. Looked up from germline, CDR1 is DFQATT and CDR2 is SNEGSKA (reference sequence).

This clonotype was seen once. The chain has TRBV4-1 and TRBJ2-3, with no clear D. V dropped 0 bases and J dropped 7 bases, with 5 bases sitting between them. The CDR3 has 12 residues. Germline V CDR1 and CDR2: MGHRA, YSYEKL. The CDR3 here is CASSQDGNTQYF. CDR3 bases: TGCGCCAGCAGCCAAGATGGAAATACGCAGTATTTT.

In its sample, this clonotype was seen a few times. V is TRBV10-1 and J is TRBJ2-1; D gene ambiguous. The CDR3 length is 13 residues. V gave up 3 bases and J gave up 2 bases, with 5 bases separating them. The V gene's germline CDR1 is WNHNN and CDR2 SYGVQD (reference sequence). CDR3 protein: CASSDQPYNEQFF. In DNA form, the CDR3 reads TGCGCCAGCAGTGATCAGCCCTACAATGAGCAGTTCTTC.

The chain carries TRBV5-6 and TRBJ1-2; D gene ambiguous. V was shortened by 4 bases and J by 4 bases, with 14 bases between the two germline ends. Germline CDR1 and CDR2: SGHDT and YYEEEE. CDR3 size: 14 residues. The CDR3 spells CASSPVISSYGYTF. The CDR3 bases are TGTGCCAGCAGCCCGGTTATTTCTAGCTATGGCTACACCTTC.

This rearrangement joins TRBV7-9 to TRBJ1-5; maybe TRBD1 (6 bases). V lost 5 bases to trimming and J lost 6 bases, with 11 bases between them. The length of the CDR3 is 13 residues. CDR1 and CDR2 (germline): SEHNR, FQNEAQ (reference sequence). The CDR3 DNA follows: TGTGCCAGCAGCGCCTCAGGGGTTCAGCCCCAGCATTTT. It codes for CASSASGVQPQHF.

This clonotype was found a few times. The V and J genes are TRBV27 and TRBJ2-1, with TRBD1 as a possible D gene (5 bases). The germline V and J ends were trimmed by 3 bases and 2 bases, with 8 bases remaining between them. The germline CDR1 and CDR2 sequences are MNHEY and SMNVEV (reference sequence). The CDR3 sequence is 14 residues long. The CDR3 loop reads CASSLGLPYNEQFF. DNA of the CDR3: TGTGCCAGCAGTTTGGGGCTACCCTACAATGAGCAGTTCTTC.

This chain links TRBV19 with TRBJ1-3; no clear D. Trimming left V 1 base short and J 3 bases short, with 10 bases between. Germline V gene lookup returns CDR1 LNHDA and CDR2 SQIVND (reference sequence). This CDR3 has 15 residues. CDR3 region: CASSIAAEGGNTIYF. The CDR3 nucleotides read TGTGCCAGTAGTATAGCGGCGGAAGGTGGAAACACCATATATTTT.

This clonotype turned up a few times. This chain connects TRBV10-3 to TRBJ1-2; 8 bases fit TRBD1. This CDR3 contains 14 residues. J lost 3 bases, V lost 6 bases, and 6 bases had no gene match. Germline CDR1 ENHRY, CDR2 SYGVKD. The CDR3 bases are TGTGCCATCAGCCCGGGACAGGCGCACTATGGCTACACCTTC. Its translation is CAISPGQAHYGYTF.

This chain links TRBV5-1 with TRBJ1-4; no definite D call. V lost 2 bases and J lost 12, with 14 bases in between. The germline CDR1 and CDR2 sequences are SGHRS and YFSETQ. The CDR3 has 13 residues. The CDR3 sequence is CASSLGGSVELFF. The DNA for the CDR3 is TGCGCCAGCAGCTTAGGAGGGTCGGTGGAACTGTTTTTT. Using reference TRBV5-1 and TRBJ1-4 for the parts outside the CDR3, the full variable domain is KAGVTQTPRYLIKTRGQQVTLSCSPISGHRSVSWYQQTPGQGLQFLFEYFSETQRNKGNFPGRFSGRQFSNSRSEMNVSTLELGDSALYLCASSLGGSVELFFGSGTQLSVL.

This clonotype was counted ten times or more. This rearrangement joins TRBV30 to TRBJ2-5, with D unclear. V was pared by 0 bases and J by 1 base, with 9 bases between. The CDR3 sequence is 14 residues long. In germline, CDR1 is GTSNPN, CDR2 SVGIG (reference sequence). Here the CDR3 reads CAWSVPISQETQYF. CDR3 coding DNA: TGTGCCTGGAGTGTACCGATTAGCCAAGAGACCCAGTACTTC. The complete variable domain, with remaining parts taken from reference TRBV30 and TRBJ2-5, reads SQTIHQWPATLVQPVGSPLSLECTVEGTSNPNLYWYRQAAGRGLQLLFYSVGIGQISSEVPQNLSASRPQDRQFILSSKKLLLSDSGFYLCAWSVPISQETQYFGPGTRLLVL.

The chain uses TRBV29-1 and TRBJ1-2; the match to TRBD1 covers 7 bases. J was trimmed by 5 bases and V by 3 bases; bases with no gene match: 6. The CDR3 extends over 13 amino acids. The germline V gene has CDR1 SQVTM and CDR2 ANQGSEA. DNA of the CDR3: TGCAGCGTTGACGGAGGGGGCGGGTATGGCTACACCTTC. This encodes CSVDGGGGYGYTF. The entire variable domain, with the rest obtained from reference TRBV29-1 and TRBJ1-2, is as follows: SAVISQKPSRDICQRGTSLTIQCQVDSQVTMMFWYRQQPGQSLTLIATANQGSEATYESGFVIDKFPISRPNLTFSTLTVSNMSPEDSSIYLCSVDGGGGYGYTFGSGTRLTVV.

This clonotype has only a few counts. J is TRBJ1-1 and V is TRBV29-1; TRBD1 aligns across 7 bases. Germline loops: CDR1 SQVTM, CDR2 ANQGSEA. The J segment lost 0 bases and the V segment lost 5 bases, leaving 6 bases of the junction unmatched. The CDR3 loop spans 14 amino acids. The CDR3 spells CSVKGTVMNTEAFF. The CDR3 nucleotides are TGCAGCGTTAAAGGGACAGTCATGAACACTGAAGCTTTCTTT.

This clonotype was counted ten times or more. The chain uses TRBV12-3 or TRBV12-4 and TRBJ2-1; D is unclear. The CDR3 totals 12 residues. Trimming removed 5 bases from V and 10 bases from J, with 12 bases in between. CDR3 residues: CASSPTDQEQFF. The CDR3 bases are TGTGCCAGCAGTCCCACCGACCAAGAGCAGTTCTTC.

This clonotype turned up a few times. The CDR3 loop is CASSFSGDTATNEKLFF. The DNA for the CDR3 is TGTGCCAGCAGTTTCTCGGGGGACACCGCAACTAATGAAAAACTGTTTTTT. V gene TRBV27 combines with J gene TRBJ1-4, with TRBD1 as a possible D gene (6 bases). Trimming took 3 bases from V and 0 from J, leaving 14 bases between them. The CDR3 is made up of 17 amino acids. CDR1 and CDR2 from the germline V gene are MNHEY and SMNVEV (reference sequence).

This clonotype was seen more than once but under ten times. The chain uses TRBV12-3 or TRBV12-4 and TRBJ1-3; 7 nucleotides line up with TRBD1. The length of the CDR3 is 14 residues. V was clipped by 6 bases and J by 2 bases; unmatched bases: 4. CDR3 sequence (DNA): TGTGCCAGCAGCCAAGACAGGGCTGGAAACACCATATATTTT. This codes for CASSQDRAGNTIYF.

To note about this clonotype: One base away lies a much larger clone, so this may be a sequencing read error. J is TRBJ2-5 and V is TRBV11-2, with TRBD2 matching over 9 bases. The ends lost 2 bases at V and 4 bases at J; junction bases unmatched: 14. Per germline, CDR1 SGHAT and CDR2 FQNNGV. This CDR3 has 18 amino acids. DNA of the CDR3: TGTGCCAGCAGCTTACGTGGTGGCGGGGGGGCCCTGGGAGAGACCCAGTACTTC. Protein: CASSLRGGGGALGETQYF. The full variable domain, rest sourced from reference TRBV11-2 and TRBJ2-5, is EAGVAQSPRYKIIEKRQSVAFWCNPISGHATLYWYQQILGQGPKLLIQFQNNGVVDDSQLPKDRFSAERLKGVDSTLKIQPAKLEDSAVYLCASSLRGGGGALGETQYFGPGTRLLVL.

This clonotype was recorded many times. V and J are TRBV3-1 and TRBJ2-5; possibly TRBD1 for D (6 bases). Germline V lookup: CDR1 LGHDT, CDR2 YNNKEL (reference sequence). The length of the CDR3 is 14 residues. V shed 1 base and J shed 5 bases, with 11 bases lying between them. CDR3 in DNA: TGTGCCAGCAGCCAAGTTGGGGGCTTGGAGACCCAGTACTTC. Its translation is CASSQVGGLETQYF.

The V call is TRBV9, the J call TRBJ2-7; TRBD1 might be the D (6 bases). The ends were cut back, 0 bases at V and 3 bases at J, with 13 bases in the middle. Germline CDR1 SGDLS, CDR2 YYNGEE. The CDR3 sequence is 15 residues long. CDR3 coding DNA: TGTGCCAGCAGCGTAGTGGCAGGGGCAAACTACGAGCAGTACTTC. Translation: CASSVVAGANYEQYF.